The T cell receptor (beta chain) under discussion was sequenced for a study of T cells expressing NK-cell markers. Study overall: Sorted T-cell subsets CD3+CD56+NKG2C+, CD3+CD56+NKG2C- and CD3+CD56-NKG2C+ were TCR beta-sequenced.

The germline V gene has CDR1 SQVTM and CDR2 ANQGSEA. The CDR3 length is 15 residues. After re-calling the 5' RACE reads, TCRdb lists one entry per CDR3 protein, DNA absent. The table for this sample gives about 370,000 distinct CDR3 sequences. Whole-study findings and limits: Among several donors, these clonotypes also ranked first in the CD3+CD56-NKG2C+ fraction.

Regarding this clonotype: The antigen remains unidentified.

The chain has TRBV29-1 and TRBJ1-4; TCRdb selects TRBD1, and the lack of DNA leaves this call unchecked. The sample consisted of blood T cells: a sorted CD56 or NKG2C T cell subset, CD4+ or CD8+ T cells, or bulk PBMC T cells (not recorded which). The TCR originated in a woman in her 50s in good health. CDR3 sequence: CSVSGQGFTNEKLFF. The variable domain in full, completed from reference TRBV29-1 and TRBJ1-4, reads SAVISQKPSRDICQRGTSLTIQCQVDSQVTMMFWYRQQPGQSLTLIATANQGSEATYESGFVIDKFPISRPNLTFSTLTVSNMSPEDSSIYLCSVSGQGFTNEKLFFGSGTQLSVL.